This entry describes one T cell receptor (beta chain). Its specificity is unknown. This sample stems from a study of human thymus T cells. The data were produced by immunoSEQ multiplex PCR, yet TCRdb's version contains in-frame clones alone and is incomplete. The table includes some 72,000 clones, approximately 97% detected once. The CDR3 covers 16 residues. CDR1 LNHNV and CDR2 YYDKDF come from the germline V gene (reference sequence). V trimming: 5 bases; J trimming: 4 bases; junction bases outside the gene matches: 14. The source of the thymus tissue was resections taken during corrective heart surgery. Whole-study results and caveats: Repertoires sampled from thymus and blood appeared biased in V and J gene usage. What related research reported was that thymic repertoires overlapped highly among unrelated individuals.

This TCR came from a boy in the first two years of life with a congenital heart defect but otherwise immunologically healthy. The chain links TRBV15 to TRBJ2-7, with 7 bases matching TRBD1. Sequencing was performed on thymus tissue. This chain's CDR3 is CATSAPRQGSRYEQYF. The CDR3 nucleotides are TGTGCCACCAGCGCTCCGAGACAGGGATCTAGGTACGAGCAGTACTTC.